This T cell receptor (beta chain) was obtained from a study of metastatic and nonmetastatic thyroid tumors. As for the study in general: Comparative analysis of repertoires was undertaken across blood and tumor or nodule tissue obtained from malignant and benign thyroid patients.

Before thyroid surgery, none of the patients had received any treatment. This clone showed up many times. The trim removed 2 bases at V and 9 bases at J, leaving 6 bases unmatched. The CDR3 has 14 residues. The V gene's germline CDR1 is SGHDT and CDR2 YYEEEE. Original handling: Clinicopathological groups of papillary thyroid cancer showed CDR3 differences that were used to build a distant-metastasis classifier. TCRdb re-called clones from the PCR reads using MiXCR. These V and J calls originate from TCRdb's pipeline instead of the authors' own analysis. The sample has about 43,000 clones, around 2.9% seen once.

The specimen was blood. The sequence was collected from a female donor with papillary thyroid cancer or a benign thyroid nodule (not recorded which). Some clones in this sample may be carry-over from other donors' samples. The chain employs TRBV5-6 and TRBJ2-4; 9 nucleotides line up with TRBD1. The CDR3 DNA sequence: TGTGCCAGCAGCTTAAACCTGGACAGGGGCATTCAGTACTTC. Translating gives CASSLNLDRGIQYF. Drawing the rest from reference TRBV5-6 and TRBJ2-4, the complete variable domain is DAGVTQSPTHLIKTRGQQVTLRCSPKSGHDTVSWYQQALGQGPQFIFQYYEEEERQRGNFPDRFSGHQFPNYSSELNVNALLLGDSALYLCASSLNLDRGIQYFGAGTRLSVL.